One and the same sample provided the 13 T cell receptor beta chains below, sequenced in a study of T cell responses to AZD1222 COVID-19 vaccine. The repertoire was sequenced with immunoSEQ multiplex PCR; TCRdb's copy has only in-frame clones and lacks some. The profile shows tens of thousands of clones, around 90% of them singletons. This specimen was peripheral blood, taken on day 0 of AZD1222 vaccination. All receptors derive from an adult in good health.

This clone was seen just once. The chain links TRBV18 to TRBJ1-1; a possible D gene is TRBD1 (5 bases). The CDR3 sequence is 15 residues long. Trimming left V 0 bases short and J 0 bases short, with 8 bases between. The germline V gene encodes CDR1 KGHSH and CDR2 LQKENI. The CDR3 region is CASSPPGVMNTEAFF. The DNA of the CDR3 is TGTGCCAGCTCACCACCGGGGGTCATGAACACTGAAGCTTTCTTT.

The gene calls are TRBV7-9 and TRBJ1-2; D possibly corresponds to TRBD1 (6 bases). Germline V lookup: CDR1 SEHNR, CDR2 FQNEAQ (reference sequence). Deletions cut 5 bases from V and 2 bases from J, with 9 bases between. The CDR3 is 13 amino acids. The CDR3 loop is CASSPGQNYGYTF. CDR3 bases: TGTGCCAGCAGCCCTGGACAGAACTATGGCTACACCTTC.

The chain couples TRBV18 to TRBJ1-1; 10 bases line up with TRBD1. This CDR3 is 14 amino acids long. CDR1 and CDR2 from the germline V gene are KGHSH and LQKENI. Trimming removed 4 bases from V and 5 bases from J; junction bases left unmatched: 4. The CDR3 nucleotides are TGTGCCAGCTCACTCGGACAGGGGGGAACTGAAGCTTTCTTT. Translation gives CASSLGQGGTEAFF.

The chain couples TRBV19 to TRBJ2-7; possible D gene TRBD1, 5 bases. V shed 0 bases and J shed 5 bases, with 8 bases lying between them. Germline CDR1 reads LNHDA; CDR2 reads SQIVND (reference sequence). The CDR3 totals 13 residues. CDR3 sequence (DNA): TGTGCCAGTAGTATAGATAGGGGCGACGAGCAGTACTTC. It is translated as CASSIDRGDEQYF.

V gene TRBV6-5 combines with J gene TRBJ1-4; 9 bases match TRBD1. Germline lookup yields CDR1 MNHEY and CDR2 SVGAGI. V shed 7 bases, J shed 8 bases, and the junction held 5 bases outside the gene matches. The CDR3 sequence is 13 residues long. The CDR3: CASTDRGWEKLFF. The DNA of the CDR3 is TGTGCCAGCACCGACAGGGGGTGGGAAAAACTGTTTTTT.

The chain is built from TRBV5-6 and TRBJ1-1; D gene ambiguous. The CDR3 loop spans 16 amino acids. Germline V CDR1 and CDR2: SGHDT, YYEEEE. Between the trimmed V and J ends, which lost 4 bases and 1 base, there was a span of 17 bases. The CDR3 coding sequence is TGTGCCAGCAGCACTAGCTTAGGCATACAGAACACTGAAGCTTTCTTT. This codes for CASSTSLGIQNTEAFF.

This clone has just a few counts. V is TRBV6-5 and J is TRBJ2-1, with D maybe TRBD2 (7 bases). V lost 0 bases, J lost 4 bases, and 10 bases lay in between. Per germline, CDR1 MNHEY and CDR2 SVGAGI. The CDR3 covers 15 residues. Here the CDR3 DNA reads TGTGCCAGCAGTTACTCAGGGGGGGAGTACAATGAGCAGTTCTTC. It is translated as CASSYSGGEYNEQFF.

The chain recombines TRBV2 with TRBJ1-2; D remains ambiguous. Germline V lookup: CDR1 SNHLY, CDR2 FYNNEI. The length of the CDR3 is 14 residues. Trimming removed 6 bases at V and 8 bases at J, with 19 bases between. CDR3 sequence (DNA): TGTGCCAGCAGCTTAGGAGGTTCGGTCGTAGGCTACACCTTC. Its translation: CASSLGGSVVGYTF.

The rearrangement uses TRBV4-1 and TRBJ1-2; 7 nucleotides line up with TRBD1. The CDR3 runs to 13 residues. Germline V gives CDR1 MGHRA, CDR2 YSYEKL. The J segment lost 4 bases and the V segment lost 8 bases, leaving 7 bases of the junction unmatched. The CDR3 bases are TGCGCCAGCGGAACCACAGGGGTCTATGGCTACACCTTC. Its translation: CASGTTGVYGYTF.

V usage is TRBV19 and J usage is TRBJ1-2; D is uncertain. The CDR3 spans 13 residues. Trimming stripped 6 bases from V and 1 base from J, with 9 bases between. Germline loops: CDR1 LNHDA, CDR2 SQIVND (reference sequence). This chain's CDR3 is CASRAMSNYGYTF. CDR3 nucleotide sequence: TGTGCCAGTAGAGCGATGAGTAACTATGGCTACACCTTC.

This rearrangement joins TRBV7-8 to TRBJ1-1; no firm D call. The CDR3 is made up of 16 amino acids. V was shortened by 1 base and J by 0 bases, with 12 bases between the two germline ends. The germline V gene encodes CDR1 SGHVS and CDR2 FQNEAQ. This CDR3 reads CASSLGQSLLNTEAFF. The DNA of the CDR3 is TGTGCCAGCAGCTTAGGGCAGTCCCTCTTGAACACTGAAGCTTTCTTT. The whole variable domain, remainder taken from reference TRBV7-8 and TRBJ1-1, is GAGVSQSPRYKVAKRGQDVALRCDPISGHVSLFWYQQALGQGPEFLTYFQNEAQLDKSGLPSDRFFAERPEGSVSTLKIQRTQQEDSAVYLCASSLGQSLLNTEAFFGQGTRLTVV.

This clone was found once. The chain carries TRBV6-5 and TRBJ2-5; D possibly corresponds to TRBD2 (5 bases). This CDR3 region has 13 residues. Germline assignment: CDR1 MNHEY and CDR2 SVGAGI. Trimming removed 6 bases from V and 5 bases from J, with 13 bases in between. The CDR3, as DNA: TGTGCCAGCAGCTTCGCTAGCCGTGAGACCCAGTACTTC. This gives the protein CASSFASRETQYF.

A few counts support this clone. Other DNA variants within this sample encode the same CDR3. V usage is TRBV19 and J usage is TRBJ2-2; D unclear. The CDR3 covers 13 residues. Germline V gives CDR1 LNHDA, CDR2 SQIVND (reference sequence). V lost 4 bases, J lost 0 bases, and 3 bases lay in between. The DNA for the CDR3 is TGTGCCAGTAGTAATCCGAACACCGGGGAGCTGTTTTTT. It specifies CASSNPNTGELFF.